This T cell receptor beta chain was observed in a study of blood T cell repertoires in COVID-19. Whole-study context: Some COVID-19 samples were acute and others convalescent; all came from the United States, Italy and Spain.

Germline V CDR1 and CDR2: LNHNV, YYDKDF (reference sequence). The CDR3 runs to 15 residues. V lost 4 bases to trimming and J lost 9 bases; unmatched junction nucleotides: 6. Using immunoSEQ multiplex PCR, the repertoire was profiled, and TCRdb retains in-frame clones only, with some absent. The top ten hold about 2% of the sample, which has about 480,000 clones, 70% to 90% seen once. The TCR comes from a woman aged 18-29 years with acute COVID-19. The sequenced sample consisted of PBMCs or T cells enriched from blood (not recorded which). The chain is built from TRBV15 and TRBJ1-6; 10 bases map to TRBD1. The CDR3 coding sequence is TGTGCCACCAGCAAGGACAGGGGGACGAGTTCACCCCTCCACTTT. Amino acid sequence: CATSKDRGTSSPLHF.